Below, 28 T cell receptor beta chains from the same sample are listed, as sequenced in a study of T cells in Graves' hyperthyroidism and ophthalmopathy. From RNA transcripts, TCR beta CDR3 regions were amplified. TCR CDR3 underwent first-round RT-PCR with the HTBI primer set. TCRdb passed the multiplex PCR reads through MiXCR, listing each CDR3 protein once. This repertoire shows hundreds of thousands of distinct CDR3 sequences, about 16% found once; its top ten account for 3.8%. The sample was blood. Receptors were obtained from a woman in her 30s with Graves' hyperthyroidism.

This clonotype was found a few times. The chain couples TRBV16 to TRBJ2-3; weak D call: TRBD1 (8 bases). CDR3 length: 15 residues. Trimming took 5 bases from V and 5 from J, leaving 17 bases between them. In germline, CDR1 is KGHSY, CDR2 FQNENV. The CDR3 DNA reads TGTGCCAGCAGCGACAGGGGAGGGAGTGGAGATACGCAGTATTTT. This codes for CASSDRGGSGDTQYF.

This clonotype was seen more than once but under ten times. This CDR3 reads CASSLSYTPSTGFNQPQHF. As DNA, the CDR3 is TGTGCCAGCAGTTTATCCTATACGCCTTCGACAGGGTTCAATCAGCCCCAGCATTTT. The chain carries TRBV27 and TRBJ1-5; 7 bases fit TRBD1. Germline lookup yields CDR1 MNHEY and CDR2 SMNVEV (reference sequence). Germline trimming cut 0 bases from V and 3 bases from J; bases unmatched to any gene: 14. This CDR3 comprises 19 residues.

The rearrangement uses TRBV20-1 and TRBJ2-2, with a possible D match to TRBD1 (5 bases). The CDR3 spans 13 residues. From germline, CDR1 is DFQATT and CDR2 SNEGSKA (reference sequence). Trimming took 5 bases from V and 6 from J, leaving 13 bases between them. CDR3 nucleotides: TGCAGTGCTCGCAGCAGGGTTTCCGGGGAGCTGTTTTTT. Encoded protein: CSARSRVSGELFF.

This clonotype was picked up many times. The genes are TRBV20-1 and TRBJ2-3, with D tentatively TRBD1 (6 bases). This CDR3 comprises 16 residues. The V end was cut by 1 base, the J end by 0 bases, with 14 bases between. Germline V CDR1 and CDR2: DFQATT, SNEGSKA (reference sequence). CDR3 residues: CSARAAGTTSTDTQYF. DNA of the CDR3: TGCAGTGCTAGAGCCGCCGGGACAACTAGCACAGATACGCAGTATTTT.

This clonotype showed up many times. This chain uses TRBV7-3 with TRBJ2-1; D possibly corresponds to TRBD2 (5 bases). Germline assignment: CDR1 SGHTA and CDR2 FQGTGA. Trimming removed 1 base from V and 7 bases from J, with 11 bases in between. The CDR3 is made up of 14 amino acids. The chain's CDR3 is CASSLREYRNEQFF. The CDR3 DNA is TGTGCCAGCAGCTTAAGGGAGTATCGGAATGAGCAGTTCTTC.

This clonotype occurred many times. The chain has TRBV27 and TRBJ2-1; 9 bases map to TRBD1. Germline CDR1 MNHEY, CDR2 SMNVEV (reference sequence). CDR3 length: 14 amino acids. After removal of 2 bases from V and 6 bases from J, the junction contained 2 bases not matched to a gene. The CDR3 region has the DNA TGTGCCAGCAGTTTAGGGGGACAGGGCAATGAGCAGTTCTTC. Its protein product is CASSLGGQGNEQFF.

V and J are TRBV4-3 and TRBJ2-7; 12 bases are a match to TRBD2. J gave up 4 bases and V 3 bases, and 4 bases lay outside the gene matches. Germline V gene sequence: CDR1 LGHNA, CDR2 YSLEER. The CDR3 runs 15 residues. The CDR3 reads CASSHETSGSYEQYF. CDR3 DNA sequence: TGCGCCAGCAGCCACGAGACTAGCGGGAGTTACGAGCAGTACTTC.

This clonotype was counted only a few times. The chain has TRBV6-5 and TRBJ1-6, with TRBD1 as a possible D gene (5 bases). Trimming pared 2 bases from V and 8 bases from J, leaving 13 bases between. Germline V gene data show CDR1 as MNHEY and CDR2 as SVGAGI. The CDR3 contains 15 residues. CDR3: CASSYAGFTDSPLHF. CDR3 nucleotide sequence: TGTGCCAGCAGTTACGCAGGGTTCACGGATTCACCCCTCCACTTT.

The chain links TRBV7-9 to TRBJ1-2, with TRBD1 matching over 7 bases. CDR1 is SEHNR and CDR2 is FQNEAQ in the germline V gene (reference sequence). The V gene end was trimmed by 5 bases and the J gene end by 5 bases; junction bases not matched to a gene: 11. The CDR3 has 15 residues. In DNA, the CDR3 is TGTGCCAGCAGCGGAGACAGGGATTTTTGGTATGGCTACACCTTC. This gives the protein CASSGDRDFWYGYTF. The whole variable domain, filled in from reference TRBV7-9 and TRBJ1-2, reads DTGVSQNPRHKITKRGQNVTFRCDPISEHNRLYWYRQTLGQGPEFLTYFQNEAQLEKSRLLSDRFSAERPKGSFSTLEIQRTEQGDSAMYLCASSGDRDFWYGYTFGSGTRLTVV.

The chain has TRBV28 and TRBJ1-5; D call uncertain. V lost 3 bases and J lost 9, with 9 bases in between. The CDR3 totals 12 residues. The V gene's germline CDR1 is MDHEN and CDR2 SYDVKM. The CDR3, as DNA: TGTGCCAGCAGTTTCGGGGTTAGGCCCCAGCATTTT. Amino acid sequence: CASSFGVRPQHF. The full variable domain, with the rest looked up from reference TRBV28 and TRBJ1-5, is DVKVTQSSRYLVKRTGEKVFLECVQDMDHENMFWYRQDPGLGLRLIYFSYDVKMKEKGDIPEGYSVSREKKERFSLILESASTNQTSMYLCASSFGVRPQHFGDGTRLSIL.

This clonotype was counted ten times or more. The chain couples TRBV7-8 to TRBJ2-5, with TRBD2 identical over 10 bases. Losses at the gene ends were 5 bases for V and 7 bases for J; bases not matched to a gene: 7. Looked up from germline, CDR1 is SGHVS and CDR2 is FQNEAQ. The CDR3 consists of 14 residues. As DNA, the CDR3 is TGTGCCAGCAGCGCTAGCGGGAGTGCGGGGACCCAGTACTTC. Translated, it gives CASSASGSAGTQYF.

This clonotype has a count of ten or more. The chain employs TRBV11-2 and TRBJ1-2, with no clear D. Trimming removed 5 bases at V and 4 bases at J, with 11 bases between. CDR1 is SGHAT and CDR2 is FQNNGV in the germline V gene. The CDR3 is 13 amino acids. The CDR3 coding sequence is TGTGCCAGCAGCCGCGGGCACATCTATGGCTACACCTTC. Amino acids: CASSRGHIYGYTF. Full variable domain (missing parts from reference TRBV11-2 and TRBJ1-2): EAGVAQSPRYKIIEKRQSVAFWCNPISGHATLYWYQQILGQGPKLLIQFQNNGVVDDSQLPKDRFSAERLKGVDSTLKIQPAKLEDSAVYLCASSRGHIYGYTFGSGTRLTVV.

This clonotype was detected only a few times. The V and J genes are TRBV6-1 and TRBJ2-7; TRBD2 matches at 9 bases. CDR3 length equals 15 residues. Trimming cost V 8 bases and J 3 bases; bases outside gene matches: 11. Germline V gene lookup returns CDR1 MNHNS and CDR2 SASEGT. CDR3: CASVGTSIILYEQYF. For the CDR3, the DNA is TGTGCCAGCGTCGGGACTAGCATTATTCTCTACGAGCAGTACTTC.

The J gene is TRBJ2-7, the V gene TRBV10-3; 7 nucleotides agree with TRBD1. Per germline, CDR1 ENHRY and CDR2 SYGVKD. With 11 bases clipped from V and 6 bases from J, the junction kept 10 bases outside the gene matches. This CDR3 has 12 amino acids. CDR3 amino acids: CALARQGTEQYF. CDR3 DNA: TGTGCCCTCGCCAGACAGGGTACCGAGCAGTACTTC.

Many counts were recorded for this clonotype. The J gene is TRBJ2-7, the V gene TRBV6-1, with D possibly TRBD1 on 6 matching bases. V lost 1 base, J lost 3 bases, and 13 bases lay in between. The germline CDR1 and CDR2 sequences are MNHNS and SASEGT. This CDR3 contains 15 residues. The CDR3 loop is CASSEGPDSSYEQYF. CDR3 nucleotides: TGTGCCAGCAGTGAAGGTCCGGACAGCAGCTACGAGCAGTACTTC.

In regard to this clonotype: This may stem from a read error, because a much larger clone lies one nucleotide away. This CDR3 is CAGSWTGISREQYF. CDR3 sequence (DNA): TGTGCCGGCAGTTGGACAGGGATCTCACGTGAGCAGTACTTC. The genes are TRBV27 and TRBJ2-1; TRBD1 matches 8 bases. The closer fit of TRBJ2-7 to the DNA end suggests the J call may be wrong. Germline loops: CDR1 MNHEY, CDR2 SMNVEV (reference sequence). This CDR3 comprises 14 residues.

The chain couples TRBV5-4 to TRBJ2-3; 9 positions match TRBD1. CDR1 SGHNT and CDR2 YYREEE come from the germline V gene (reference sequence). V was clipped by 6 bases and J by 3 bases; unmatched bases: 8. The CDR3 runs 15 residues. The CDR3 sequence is CASTDDRGGTDTQYF. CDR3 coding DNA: TGTGCCAGCACAGACGACAGGGGGGGAACAGATACGCAGTATTTT.

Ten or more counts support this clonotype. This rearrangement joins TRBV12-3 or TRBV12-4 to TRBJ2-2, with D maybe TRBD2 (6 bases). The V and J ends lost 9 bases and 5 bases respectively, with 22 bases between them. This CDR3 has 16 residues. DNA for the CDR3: TGTGCCAGTACCCTTCTACCCGGGAGCAGAACCGGGGAGCTGTTTTTT. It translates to CASTLLPGSRTGELFF.

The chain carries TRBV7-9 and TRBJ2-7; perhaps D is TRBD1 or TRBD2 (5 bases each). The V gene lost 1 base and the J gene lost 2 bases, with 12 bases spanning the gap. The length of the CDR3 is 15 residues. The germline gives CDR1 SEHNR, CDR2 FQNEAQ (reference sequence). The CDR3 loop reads CASSLGVRGPYEQYF. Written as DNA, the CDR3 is TGTGCCAGCAGCTTAGGTGTTCGGGGACCCTACGAGCAGTACTTC.

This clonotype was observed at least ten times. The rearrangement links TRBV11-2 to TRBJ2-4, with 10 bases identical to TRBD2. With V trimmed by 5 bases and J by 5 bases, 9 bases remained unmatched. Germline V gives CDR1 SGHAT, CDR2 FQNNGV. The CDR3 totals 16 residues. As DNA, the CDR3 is TGTGCCAGCAGCACCGAACTAGCGGGAATCCAAAACATTCAGTACTTC. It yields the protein CASSTELAGIQNIQYF.

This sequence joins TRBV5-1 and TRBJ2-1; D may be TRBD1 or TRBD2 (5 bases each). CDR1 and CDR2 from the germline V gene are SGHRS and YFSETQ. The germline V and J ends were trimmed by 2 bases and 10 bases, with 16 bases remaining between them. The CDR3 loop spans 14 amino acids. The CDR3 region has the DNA TGCGCCAGCAGCTTTTTTGGGGGAGAGAGCGAGCAGTTCTTC. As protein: CASSFFGGESEQFF.

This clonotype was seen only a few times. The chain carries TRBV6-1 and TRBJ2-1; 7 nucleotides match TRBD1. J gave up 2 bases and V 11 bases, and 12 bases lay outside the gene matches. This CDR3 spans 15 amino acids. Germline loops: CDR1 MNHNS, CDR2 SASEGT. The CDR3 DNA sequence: TGTGCCGCCAAGACAGGGCTTTCTGCCTACAATGAGCAGTTCTTC. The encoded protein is CAAKTGLSAYNEQFF.

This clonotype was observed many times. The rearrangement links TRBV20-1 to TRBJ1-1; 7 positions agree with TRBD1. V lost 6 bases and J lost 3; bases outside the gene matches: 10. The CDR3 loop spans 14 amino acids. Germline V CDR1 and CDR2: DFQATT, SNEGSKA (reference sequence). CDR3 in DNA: TGCAGTGCGGACACAGGGGACCCTGACACTGAAGCTTTCTTT. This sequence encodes CSADTGDPDTEAFF.

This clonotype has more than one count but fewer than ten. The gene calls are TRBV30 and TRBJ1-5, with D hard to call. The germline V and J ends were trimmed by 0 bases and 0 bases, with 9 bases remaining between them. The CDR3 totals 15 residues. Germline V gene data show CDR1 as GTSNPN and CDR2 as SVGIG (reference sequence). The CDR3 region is CAWSVGQYSNQPQHF. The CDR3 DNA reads TGTGCCTGGAGTGTCGGTCAGTATAGCAATCAGCCCCAGCATTTT.

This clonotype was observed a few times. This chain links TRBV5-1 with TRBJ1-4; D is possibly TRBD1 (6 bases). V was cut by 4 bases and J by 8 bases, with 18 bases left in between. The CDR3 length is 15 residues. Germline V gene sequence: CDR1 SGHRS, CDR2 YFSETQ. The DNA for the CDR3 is TGCGCCAGCAGCCCCTCCGGGACTCAGGGGGAAAAACTGTTTTTT. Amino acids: CASSPSGTQGEKLFF. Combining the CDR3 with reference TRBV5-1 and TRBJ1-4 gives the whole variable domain KAGVTQTPRYLIKTRGQQVTLSCSPISGHRSVSWYQQTPGQGLQFLFEYFSETQRNKGNFPGRFSGRQFSNSRSEMNVSTLELGDSALYLCASSPSGTQGEKLFFGSGTQLSVL.

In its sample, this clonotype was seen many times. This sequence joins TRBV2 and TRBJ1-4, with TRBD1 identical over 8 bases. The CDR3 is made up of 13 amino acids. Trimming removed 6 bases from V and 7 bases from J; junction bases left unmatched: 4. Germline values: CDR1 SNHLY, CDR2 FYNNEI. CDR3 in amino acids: CASSQTGGEKLFF. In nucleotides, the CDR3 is TGTGCCAGCAGCCAAACAGGGGGTGAAAAACTGTTTTTT.

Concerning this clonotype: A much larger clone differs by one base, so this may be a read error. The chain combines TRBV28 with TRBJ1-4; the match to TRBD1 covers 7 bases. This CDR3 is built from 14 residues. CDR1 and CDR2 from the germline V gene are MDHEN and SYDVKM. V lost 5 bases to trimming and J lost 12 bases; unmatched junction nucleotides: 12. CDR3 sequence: CASSPRGRREELFF. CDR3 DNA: TGTGCCAGCAGTCCCAGGGGGAGGAGGGAAGAACTGTTTTTT.

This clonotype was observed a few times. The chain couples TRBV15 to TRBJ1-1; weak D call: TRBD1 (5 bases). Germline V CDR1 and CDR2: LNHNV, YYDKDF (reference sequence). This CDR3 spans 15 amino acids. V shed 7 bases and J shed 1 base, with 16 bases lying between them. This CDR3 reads CATIPYGTANTEAFF. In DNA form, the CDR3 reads TGTGCCACCATCCCATATGGGACCGCGAACACTGAAGCTTTCTTT.